These 14 T cell receptor beta chains were all obtained from the same sample, sequenced in a study of cytomegalovirus exposure and HLA in healthy donors. Primers included in the PCR were 60 Vbeta and 13 Jbeta primers. Sequenced by immunoSEQ multiplex PCR; TCRdb stores in-frame clones only, minus some. Among about 130,000 clones, over 65% were seen once, and the ten largest hold under 5%. Input material: PBMCs. The receptors were sampled from a man aged 35 to 55 in good health and CMV-seropositive.

The chain uses TRBV4-1 and TRBJ2-7; tentative D call: TRBD1 (5 bases). V was clipped by 1 base and J by 4 bases, with 17 bases between them. The CDR3 runs 16 residues. Per the germline V gene, CDR1 is MGHRA and CDR2 is YSYEKL. The CDR3 region is CASSQVTRARFYEQYF. The DNA for the CDR3 is TGCGCCAGCAGCCAAGTCACCAGGGCGAGGTTTTACGAGCAGTACTTC.

Only a few counts were recorded for this clone. This chain connects TRBV30 to TRBJ1-5; D remains unclear. The CDR3 runs 18 residues. Trimming took off 0 bases at V and 2 bases at J, with 20 bases between the two ends. The V gene's germline CDR1 is GTSNPN and CDR2 SVGIG (reference sequence). The CDR3 loop is CAWSVGSTLFRGNQPQHF. CDR3 in DNA: TGTGCCTGGAGTGTTGGTTCCACCTTGTTTCGCGGCAATCAGCCCCAGCATTTT.

CDR3 in amino acids: CAWSKQSTGELFF. The CDR3 nucleotides read TGTGCCTGGAGTAAACAGAGCACCGGGGAGCTGTTTTTT. The chain carries TRBV30 and TRBJ2-2; no clear D gene. The V gene lost 2 bases and the J gene lost 4 bases, with 8 bases spanning the gap. The CDR3 is made up of 13 amino acids. CDR1 GTSNPN and CDR2 SVGIG come from the germline V gene (reference sequence).

The V and J genes are TRBV19 and TRBJ2-6, with TRBD1 matching over 8 bases. The germline gives CDR1 LNHDA, CDR2 SQIVND (reference sequence). J gave up 3 bases and V 9 bases, and 4 bases lay outside the gene matches. This CDR3 contains 14 residues. CDR3 region: CASIDRGGANVLTF. In nucleotides, the CDR3 is TGTGCCAGCATCGACAGGGGTGGGGCCAACGTCCTGACTTTC.

This clone was counted between two and nine times. J is TRBJ2-1 and V is TRBV30; 10 positions agree with TRBD1. The V gene end was trimmed by 0 bases and the J gene end by 7 bases; junction bases not matched to a gene: 6. Germline V lookup: CDR1 GTSNPN, CDR2 SVGIG (reference sequence). This CDR3 spans 15 amino acids. The CDR3 nucleotides are TGTGCCTGGAGTGTAGGGCCGGGACAGGGGAATGAGCAGTTCTTC. Translating gives CAWSVGPGQGNEQFF.

The V call is TRBV19, the J call TRBJ1-5, with 7 bases that match TRBD1. V dropped 7 bases and J dropped 7; count of bases not matched to a gene: 10. CDR3 length: 14 residues. The germline V gene encodes CDR1 LNHDA and CDR2 SQIVND (reference sequence). This chain's CDR3 is CASTDRGTVQPQHF. For the CDR3, the DNA is TGTGCCAGTACCGATAGGGGGACAGTCCAGCCCCAGCATTTT.

CDR3 loop: CASSEWGVGNQPQHF. CDR3 sequence (DNA): TGCGCCAGCAGTGAGTGGGGGGTGGGCAATCAGCCCCAGCATTTT. The chain couples TRBV10-2 to TRBJ1-5, with D possibly TRBD1 on 5 matching bases. V was cut by 1 base and J by 2 bases, with 9 bases left in between. This CDR3 comprises 15 residues. The germline V gene encodes CDR1 WSHSY and CDR2 SAAADI.

This chain uses TRBV7-2 with TRBJ1-5; D is perhaps TRBD1 (5 bases). Trimming stripped 0 bases from V and 4 bases from J, with 10 bases between. This CDR3 contains 15 residues. Germline assignment: CDR1 SGHTA and CDR2 FQGNSA. In DNA form, the CDR3 reads TGTGCCAGCAGCTTAGCAGGGGTAGAAAATCAGCCCCAGCATTTT. Its translation is CASSLAGVENQPQHF.

The chain has TRBV11-1 and TRBJ2-7; TRBD2 matches at 7 bases. Germline-derived CDR1 and CDR2 are SGHAT and FQDESV (reference sequence). The CDR3 runs 14 residues. With 5 bases clipped from V and 1 base from J, the junction kept 5 bases outside the gene matches. The CDR3 region is CASSLGTISYEQYF. The CDR3 region has the DNA TGTGCCAGCAGCCTCGGGACTATATCCTACGAGCAGTACTTC. Full variable domain (rest looked up from reference TRBV11-1 and TRBJ2-7): EAEVAQSPRYKITEKSQAVAFWCDPISGHATLYWYRQILGQGPELLVQFQDESVVDDSQLPKDRFSAERLKGVDSTLKIQPAELGDSAMYLCASSLGTISYEQYFGPGTRLTVT.

The rearrangement uses TRBV11-2 and TRBJ2-3; D is undetermined. V was clipped by 1 base and J by 1 base, with 9 bases between them. The CDR3 spans 15 residues. Looked up from germline, CDR1 is SGHAT and CDR2 is FQNNGV. The DNA for the CDR3 is TGTGCCAGCAGCTTAGTTAGCTTCGGCACAGATACGCAGTATTTT. Its protein is CASSLVSFGTDTQYF.

The chain combines TRBV15 with TRBJ1-3; tentatively, D is TRBD1 (5 bases). Germline V gives CDR1 LNHNV, CDR2 YYDKDF (reference sequence). The ends were cut back, 0 bases at V and 4 bases at J, with 13 bases in the middle. CDR3 length equals 16 residues. In DNA, the CDR3 is TGTGCCACCAGCAGAGACCAGGGTTCTGGAGGAAACACCATATATTTT. Amino acids: CATSRDQGSGGNTIYF.

The gene calls are TRBV5-1 and TRBJ1-5; D gene ambiguous. Germline lookup yields CDR1 SGHRS and CDR2 YFSETQ. The V gene lost 0 bases and the J gene lost 7 bases, with 8 bases spanning the gap. This CDR3 spans 13 amino acids. The CDR3 nucleotides are TGCGCCAGCAGCTTGGGGATGGGCCAGCCCCAGCATTTT. Residues: CASSLGMGQPQHF.

This clone came up once. The chain carries TRBV2 and TRBJ2-7; 9 bases are shared with TRBD2. CDR3 length: 16 residues. J lost 0 bases, V lost 7 bases, and 10 bases had no gene match. The germline V gene encodes CDR1 SNHLY and CDR2 FYNNEI. CDR3 sequence reads: CASTFPSGDYSYEQYF. CDR3 bases: TGTGCCAGCACGTTTCCTAGCGGGGACTACTCCTACGAGCAGTACTTC.

This rearrangement joins TRBV2 to TRBJ2-5; 11 bases are a match to TRBD2. Per germline, CDR1 SNHLY and CDR2 FYNNEI. CDR3 size: 14 residues. Trimming cost V 6 bases and J 2 bases; bases outside gene matches: 2. The CDR3 DNA follows: TGTGCCAGCAGGGGGACTAGCGGACAAGAGACCCAGTACTTC. Translated: CASRGTSGQETQYF.